This passage covers 24 T cell receptor beta chains from one sample sequenced in a study of cytomegalovirus exposure and HLA in healthy donors (TCRdb year 2017). The library was generated by the immunoSEQ multiplex PCR assay. The multiplex PCR relied on a mix of 60 forward primers for TCR Vbeta segments and 13 reverse primers for TCR Jbeta segments. As stored in TCRdb, this immuneACCESS dataset retains in-frame rearrangements with V and J assigned. A fraction of the clones does not appear; measured against another copy, unresolved V genes explain less than half of the discrepancy, and the remainder lacks a known reason. The table held for this sample gives roughly 190,000 clones. About 6.8% of the sample goes to the ten largest clones. The source material was PBMCs. The receptors were gathered from a young man in good health and CMV-seronegative.

This sequence joins TRBV5-6 and TRBJ1-2, with a tentative D call TRBD1 (5 bases). Germline CDR1 SGHDT, CDR2 YYEEEE. The CDR3 extends over 13 amino acids. V lost 0 bases and J 6 bases, leaving 9 bases between the germline ends. CDR3 sequence: CASSLGGSHGYTF. The CDR3 DNA reads as TGTGCCAGCAGCTTGGGGGGCAGCCATGGCTACACCTTC.

The gene calls are TRBV14 and TRBJ2-3; possibly TRBD1 for D (6 bases). The CDR3 totals 16 residues. V shed 4 bases and J shed 2 bases, with 16 bases lying between them. Germline V gene data show CDR1 as SGHDN and CDR2 as FVKESK. CDR3 in DNA: TGTGCCAGCAGCCCCTACAGGGACCTAGCCACAGATACGCAGTATTTT. Encoded protein: CASSPYRDLATDTQYF. The entire variable domain, with the rest obtained from reference TRBV14 and TRBJ2-3, is as follows: EAGVTQFPSHSVIEKGQTVTLRCDPISGHDNLYWYRRVMGKEIKFLLHFVKESKQDESGMPNNRFLAERTGGTYSTLKVQPAELEDSGVYFCASSPYRDLATDTQYFGPGTRLTVL.

The chain is built from TRBV6-5 and TRBJ2-7; 9 bases fit TRBD1. Trimming cost V 6 bases and J 0 bases; bases outside gene matches: 6. The CDR3 runs to 15 residues. The germline CDR1 and CDR2 sequences are MNHEY and SVGAGI. The CDR3 DNA reads TGTGCCAGCAGCCTAGGACAGGGGAGCTCCTACGAGCAGTACTTC. Its translation: CASSLGQGSSYEQYF.

The chain has TRBV14 and TRBJ1-6, with D tentatively TRBD1 (6 bases). The length of the CDR3 is 16 residues. V was clipped by 0 bases and J by 7 bases, with 13 bases between them. Germline assignment: CDR1 SGHDN and CDR2 FVKESK. CDR3 nucleotide sequence: TGTGCCAGCAGCCAAGATCGGGGAGGGGGGAATTCACCCCTCCACTTT. Translated: CASSQDRGGGNSPLHF.

The V gene is TRBV5-7, the J gene TRBJ2-3, with D tentatively TRBD2 (6 bases). TRBV5-7 is an ORF; its function is uncertain. Trimming removed 0 bases from V and 2 bases from J, with 22 bases in between. CDR3 length: 19 amino acids. CDR3 region: CASSLDPGTPTPDTDTQYF. The CDR3 region has the DNA TGTGCCAGCAGCTTGGATCCCGGGACTCCCACCCCTGACACAGATACGCAGTATTTT.

The chain employs TRBV19 and TRBJ1-1; tentative D call: TRBD1 (5 bases). The CDR3 totals 14 residues. Per the germline V gene, CDR1 is LNHDA and CDR2 is SQIVND (reference sequence). V shed 7 bases and J shed 4 bases, with 16 bases lying between them. The CDR3 DNA reads as TGTGCCAGTACCCCGGGGGGGAGGGGCACTGAAGCTTTCTTT. This translates into CASTPGGRGTEAFF. The whole variable domain, remainder taken from reference TRBV19 and TRBJ1-1, is DGGITQSPKYLFRKEGQNVTLSCEQNLNHDAMYWYRQDPGQGLRLIYYSQIVNDFQKGDIAEGYSVSREKKESFPLTVTSAQKNPTAFYLCASTPGGRGTEAFFGQGTRLTVV.

This chain joins TRBV11-2 and TRBJ1-3; 7 nucleotides align to TRBD1. The V and J ends lost 4 bases and 3 bases, in that order; junction bases with no gene match: 3. CDR3 length: 14 residues. Germline values: CDR1 SGHAT, CDR2 FQNNGV. The CDR3 sequence: CASSSGGSGNTIYF. The CDR3 DNA follows: TGTGCCAGCAGCTCAGGGGGTAGTGGAAACACCATATATTTT.

This chain links TRBV5-4 with TRBJ2-1; 11 positions agree with TRBD2. Germline CDR1 and CDR2: SGHNT and YYREEE (reference sequence). Trimming cost V 5 bases and J 6 bases; bases outside gene matches: 7. The CDR3 loop spans 15 amino acids. CDR3 bases: TGTGCCAGCAGACCTGCCGGGACTAGCGGCAATGAGCAGTTCTTC. It yields the protein CASRPAGTSGNEQFF.

As to this clone: Mismatch with germline at one junction end may stem from a read error. This chain uses TRBV2 with TRBJ2-5; no clear D. The CDR3 contains 11 residues. CDR1 is SNHLY and CDR2 is FYNNEI in the germline V gene. The CDR3 is CASSLEETQYF. CDR3 in DNA: TGTGCTAGCAGTCTAGAAGAGACCCAGTACTTC.

V and J are TRBV27 and TRBJ2-1; 11 bases align to TRBD2. V shed 2 bases and J 4 bases; nucleotides not matched to a gene: 10. This CDR3 is built from 18 residues. From germline, CDR1 is MNHEY and CDR2 SMNVEV (reference sequence). The CDR3 sequence: CASSLRLAGPLGYNEQFF. For the CDR3, the DNA is TGTGCCAGCAGTTTAAGACTAGCGGGACCGTTAGGTTACAATGAGCAGTTCTTC.

The chain uses TRBV27 and TRBJ2-3; 14 nucleotides align to TRBD2. Losses at the gene ends were 4 bases for V and 4 bases for J; bases not matched to a gene: 4. CDR1 and CDR2 from the germline V gene are MNHEY and SMNVEV (reference sequence). The CDR3 loop spans 16 amino acids. DNA for the CDR3: TGTGCCAGCAGTTCGGGACTAGCGGGAGCCTCAGATACGCAGTATTTT. Translating gives CASSSGLAGASDTQYF.

The chain is built from TRBV27 and TRBJ1-2; no clear D. The ends were cut back, 4 bases at V and 0 bases at J, with 15 bases in the middle. CDR1 MNHEY and CDR2 SMNVEV come from the germline V gene (reference sequence). This CDR3 is built from 16 residues. The CDR3 region is CASSSEVQDANYGYTF. The CDR3 coding sequence is TGTGCCAGCAGTTCGGAGGTGCAGGACGCTAACTATGGCTACACCTTC.

This chain uses TRBV4-3 with TRBJ2-3; TRBD2 agrees at 7 bases. The CDR3 length is 16 residues. Germline lookup yields CDR1 LGHNA and CDR2 YSLEER. V trimming: 1 base; J trimming: 2 bases; junction bases outside the gene matches: 6. The CDR3 DNA is TGCGCCAGCAGCCAAGGGGGGAGGGGATCCACAGATACGCAGTATTTT. As protein: CASSQGGRGSTDTQYF.

The chain joins TRBV7-2 to TRBJ1-3; D is possibly TRBD1 (6 bases). V was shortened by 5 bases and J by 0 bases, with 14 bases between the two germline ends. The CDR3 totals 16 residues. The germline V gene has CDR1 SGHTA and CDR2 FQGNSA. Written as DNA, the CDR3 is TGTGCCAGCAGCCCCAGGGGCATAAGCTCTGGAAACACCATATATTTT. Amino acids: CASSPRGISSGNTIYF.

This rearrangement joins TRBV5-1 to TRBJ2-1; 12 nucleotides match TRBD2. This CDR3 region has 15 residues. The germline CDR1 and CDR2 sequences are SGHRS and YFSETQ. Trimming cost V 2 bases and J 12 bases; bases outside gene matches: 9. CDR3 amino acids: CASSFWTSGATWQFF. The CDR3 DNA follows: TGCGCCAGCAGCTTCTGGACTAGCGGGGCAACATGGCAGTTCTTC.

The chain carries TRBV28 and TRBJ2-5, with a possible D match to TRBD1 (7 bases). This CDR3 comprises 14 residues. Per the germline V gene, CDR1 is MDHEN and CDR2 is SYDVKM. V was shortened by 10 bases and J by 0 bases, with 15 bases between the two germline ends. CDR3 sequence reads: CAIAQGGHQETQYF. Written as DNA, the CDR3 is TGTGCCATCGCTCAGGGGGGCCACCAAGAGACCCAGTACTTC.

The chain joins TRBV6-6 to TRBJ1-4; TRBD1 agrees at 8 bases. CDR1 MNHNY and CDR2 SVGAGI come from the germline V gene (reference sequence). The CDR3 sequence is 15 residues long. Losses at the gene ends were 0 bases for V and 8 bases for J; bases not matched to a gene: 5. The CDR3 protein is CASSYSPDRAEKLFF. In DNA form, the CDR3 reads TGTGCCAGCAGTTACTCCCCGGACAGGGCCGAAAAACTGTTTTTT.

The J gene is TRBJ1-2, the V gene TRBV5-4, with D tentatively TRBD1 (5 bases). The CDR3 has 13 residues. V gave up 6 bases and J gave up 4 bases, with 13 bases separating them. Germline V lookup: CDR1 SGHNT, CDR2 YYREEE (reference sequence). The CDR3 spells CASTLGTGYGYTF. The CDR3 DNA reads TGTGCCAGCACCCTGGGTACAGGCTATGGCTACACCTTC.

The chain joins TRBV7-2 to TRBJ2-3, with D maybe TRBD1 (5 bases). Germline V CDR1 and CDR2: SGHTA, FQGNSA. Deletions cut 3 bases from V and 3 bases from J, with 16 bases between. The CDR3 runs to 16 residues. The CDR3 DNA reads as TGTGCCAGCAGCTTGGGGCCAAACTTCCTGACAGATACGCAGTATTTT. As protein: CASSLGPNFLTDTQYF.

V is TRBV4-1 and J is TRBJ2-7; D gene uncertain. Germline V gives CDR1 MGHRA, CDR2 YSYEKL. V was cut by 0 bases and J by 3 bases, with 12 bases left in between. CDR3 length equals 15 residues. Here the CDR3 reads CASSQDRASIYEQYF. Here the CDR3 DNA reads TGCGCCAGCAGCCAAGATCGCGCTAGTATCTACGAGCAGTACTTC.

For the CDR3, the DNA is TGTGCCAGCAGCTTAGTAAATGACGGGAGGGAAGCTTTCTTT. This translates into CASSLVNDGREAFF. The chain combines TRBV7-2 with TRBJ1-1, with D unclear. The CDR3 consists of 14 residues. Per the germline V gene, CDR1 is SGHTA and CDR2 is FQGNSA. V lost 1 base and J lost 8, with 14 bases in between.

V gene TRBV29-1 combines with J gene TRBJ1-5, with 9 positions matching TRBD1. This CDR3 is 14 amino acids long. Looked up from germline, CDR1 is SQVTM and CDR2 is ANQGSEA. Germline trimming cut 5 bases from V and 5 bases from J; bases unmatched to any gene: 7. The DNA of the CDR3 is TGCAGCGTTATCACGACAGGGGGGCATCAGCCCCAGCATTTT. It translates to CSVITTGGHQPQHF.

The CDR3 bases are TGTGCCAGTAGTTTGGGACAGGGGGCCGATCAGCCCCAGCATTTT. Translating it yields CASSLGQGADQPQHF. The chain uses TRBV19 and TRBJ1-5, with 12 bases fitting TRBD1. Trimming cost V 5 bases and J 5 bases; bases outside gene matches: 4. From germline, CDR1 is LNHDA and CDR2 SQIVND (reference sequence). CDR3 size: 15 residues.

CDR3 DNA: TGTGCCTGGGCCGGACAGGGCCTCTCCTACAATGAGCAGTTCTTC. Its translation: CAWAGQGLSYNEQFF. The gene calls are TRBV30 and TRBJ2-1; 8 nucleotides align to TRBD1. The germline gives CDR1 GTSNPN, CDR2 SVGIG (reference sequence). The CDR3 runs to 15 residues. Unmatched junction bases numbered 6, after V lost 5 bases and J lost 0 bases.